Below are 32 T cell receptor beta chains sequenced from a single sample in a study of long-term antiretroviral therapy in people with HIV. Run at survey level, the immunoSEQ assay was version v3.0. Some clones are missing from TCRdb's copy, which holds only in-frame ones; the method was immunoSEQ multiplex PCR. The repertoire includes about 30,000 clones, approximately 93% of them detected once, and 10% sits in the top ten. The sequencing used unsorted PBMCs, collected 6.2 years after starting antiretroviral therapy. These receptors were taken from a middle-aged man with HIV.

CDR3: CASSSRTGGIGTGELFF. The CDR3 DNA reads as TGTGCCAGCAGCTCCCGGACGGGGGGGATTGGGACCGGGGAGCTGTTTTTT. The chain links TRBV9 to TRBJ2-2; 8 bases align to TRBD2. The CDR3 spans 17 residues. J lost 5 bases, V lost 4 bases, and 13 bases had no gene match. The germline CDR1 and CDR2 sequences are SGDLS and YYNGEE. Variable domain in full (rest from reference TRBV9 and TRBJ2-2): DSGVTQTPKHLITATGQRVTLRCSPRSGDLSVYWYQQSLDQGLQFLIQYYNGEERAKGNILERFSAQQFPDLHSELNLSSLELGDSALYFCASSSRTGGIGTGELFFGEGSRLTVL.

This clone has a handful of counts. The chain employs TRBV6-5 and TRBJ2-3, with D hard to call. CDR1 and CDR2 (germline): MNHEY, SVGAGI. The germline V and J ends were trimmed by 5 bases and 2 bases, with 5 bases remaining between them. This CDR3 region has 12 residues. Here the CDR3 DNA reads TGTGCCAGCAGTCACGCCACAGATACGCAGTATTTT. Translation: CASSHATDTQYF.

The V and J genes are TRBV6-4 and TRBJ2-1; 8 nucleotides match TRBD2. The V segment lost 4 bases and the J segment 0 bases; nucleotides outside the gene matches: 5. The germline V gene encodes CDR1 MRHNA and CDR2 SNTAGT. The CDR3 runs to 16 residues. CDR3 sequence: CASSVLAGSSYNEQFF. CDR3 nucleotides: TGTGCCAGCAGTGTTCTAGCGGGTAGCTCCTACAATGAGCAGTTCTTC.

This chain joins TRBV6-5 and TRBJ2-2; D unresolved. CDR1 is MNHEY, CDR2 SVGAGI, per germline. Trimming pared 7 bases from V and 1 base from J, leaving 4 bases between. CDR3 length: 12 residues. CDR3 amino acids: CASKQNTGELFF. For the CDR3, the DNA is TGTGCCAGCAAACAGAACACCGGGGAGCTGTTTTTT.

The chain employs TRBV7-3 and TRBJ2-3; TRBD2 might be the D (5 bases). Looked up from germline, CDR1 is SGHTA and CDR2 is FQGTGA. The V gene lost 5 bases and the J gene lost 3 bases, with 24 bases spanning the gap. The length of the CDR3 is 18 residues. The CDR3, as DNA: TGTGCCAGCAGCCCCCGGGGTTGGGGAAACCGTGATACAGATACGCAGTATTTT. It is translated as CASSPRGWGNRDTDTQYF.

The chain employs TRBV9 and TRBJ1-2; D possibly corresponds to TRBD1 (5 bases). Germline-derived CDR1 and CDR2 are SGDLS and YYNGEE. Trimming shortened V by 3 bases and J by 1 base, and 19 bases separated the two germline ends. This CDR3 contains 17 residues. The CDR3 DNA sequence: TGTGCCAGCAGCGGAGAGACAGAGGATGGTGATAACTATGGCTACACCTTC. It is translated as CASSGETEDGDNYGYTF.

The rearrangement uses TRBV7-2 and TRBJ1-4, with a weak D call TRBD1 (5 bases). V lost 2 bases and J 12 bases, leaving 16 bases between the germline ends. The CDR3 covers 14 residues. Germline V gene data show CDR1 as SGHTA and CDR2 as FQGNSA. The CDR3, as DNA: TGTGCCAGCAGCTTACGGGGGGGAAGGTCGGAACTGTTTTTT. Translating it yields CASSLRGGRSELFF.

The genes are TRBV4-1 and TRBJ2-2; D ambiguous. Per the germline V gene, CDR1 is MGHRA and CDR2 is YSYEKL. Trimming shortened V by 1 base and J by 9 bases, and 21 bases separated the two germline ends. This CDR3 comprises 17 residues. CDR3 DNA: TGCGCCAGCAGCCAAGTAGTAACAAGAGAAATCGAACGGGAGCTGTTTTTT. Amino acids: CASSQVVTREIERELFF.

The rearrangement links TRBV4-1 to TRBJ2-2, with D perhaps being TRBD1 or TRBD2 (5 bases each). Germline V gives CDR1 MGHRA, CDR2 YSYEKL. Trimming took 0 bases from V and 3 from J, leaving 8 bases between them. The CDR3 covers 15 residues. CDR3 nucleotides: TGCGCCAGCAGCCAAGATAGGGGAGACACCGGGGAGCTGTTTTTT. It translates to CASSQDRGDTGELFF.

The chain has TRBV18 and TRBJ2-6, with D possibly matching TRBD2 (6 bases). This CDR3 comprises 19 residues. The germline V gene has CDR1 KGHSH and CDR2 LQKENI. V shed 5 bases and J shed 0 bases, with 20 bases lying between them. The CDR3: CASSSIPLGRTSGANVLTF. In DNA form, the CDR3 reads TGTGCCAGCTCATCTATACCCCTCGGGAGAACCTCTGGGGCCAACGTCCTGACTTTC.

V usage is TRBV2 and J usage is TRBJ2-3, with 7 positions matching TRBD2. The ends lost 6 bases at V and 1 base at J; junction bases unmatched: 1. The CDR3 covers 13 residues. Germline CDR1 is SNHLY and CDR2 is FYNNEI. For the CDR3, the DNA is TGTGCCAGCAGCCTAGCGGGCACAGATACGCAGTATTTT. Translating it yields CASSLAGTDTQYF.

The V and J genes are TRBV6-1 and TRBJ1-1, with 8 bases lining up with TRBD1. The CDR3 loop spans 13 amino acids. Germline assignment: CDR1 MNHNS and CDR2 SASEGT. Trimming took 4 bases from V and 11 from J; bases not matched to a gene: 9. The DNA for the CDR3 is TGTGCCAGCAGTGTCCGACCAGGGGGCGATGCTTTCTTT. It translates to CASSVRPGGDAFF.

The rearrangement uses TRBV6-5 and TRBJ2-7; D tentatively reads TRBD1 or TRBD2 (5 bases each). This CDR3 is 12 amino acids long. Germline CDR1 reads MNHEY; CDR2 reads SVGAGI. V was pared by 7 bases and J by 9 bases, with 16 bases between. The CDR3 spells CASTQVPGTQYF. CDR3 DNA sequence: TGTGCCAGCACCCAGGTCCCCGGGACGCAGTACTTC.

The chain links TRBV21-1 to TRBJ1-1. TRBV21-1 is classified as a pseudogene. The CDR3 length is 18 residues. In nucleotides, the CDR3 is TGTGCCAGCAGCCCCCGAGAGGCAGTCTGGGAGGTGGACACTGAAGCTTTCTTT. As protein: CASSPREAVWEVDTEAFF.

The chain joins TRBV6-4 to TRBJ2-7; a weak D match, TRBD1 (6 bases). Trimming shortened V by 3 bases and J by 6 bases, and 12 bases separated the two germline ends. Germline V gene lookup returns CDR1 MRHNA and CDR2 SNTAGT. CDR3 length: 13 residues. The CDR3 loop is CASSEIQGTEQYF. The DNA of the CDR3 is TGTGCCAGCAGTGAAATACAGGGTACCGAGCAGTACTTC.

The chain carries TRBV19 and TRBJ1-1; the D gene is possibly TRBD1 (6 bases). From germline, CDR1 is LNHDA and CDR2 SQIVND (reference sequence). CDR3 length: 15 amino acids. Trimming cost V 4 bases and J 0 bases, with 12 bases left between them. CDR3 in DNA: TGTGCCAGTAGTAGCGGACAGCTTATGAACACTGAAGCTTTCTTT. Translating gives CASSSGQLMNTEAFF.

V and J are TRBV11-3 and TRBJ2-1; possibly TRBD1 or TRBD2 for D (6 bases each). The germline V gene has CDR1 SGHNT and CDR2 YENEEA. The CDR3 is 14 amino acids. V was shortened by 3 bases and J by 6 bases, with 12 bases between the two germline ends. In DNA, the CDR3 is TGTGCCAGCAGCTTGGAGGGGGTGGGCAATGAGCAGTTCTTC. Translation: CASSLEGVGNEQFF.

The V call is TRBV19, the J call TRBJ1-2, with a possible D match to TRBD1 (6 bases). V was cut by 1 base and J by 2 bases, with 11 bases left in between. Germline CDR1 LNHDA, CDR2 SQIVND (reference sequence). The CDR3 contains 15 residues. The CDR3 coding sequence is TGTGCCAGTAGTATAGGCGGAACAGGGAACTATGGCTACACCTTC. This translates into CASSIGGTGNYGYTF.

The chain couples TRBV10-3 to TRBJ2-7; TRBD1 matches 11 bases. The trim removed 3 bases at V and 3 bases at J, leaving 7 bases unmatched. This CDR3 is 16 amino acids long. Germline assignment: CDR1 ENHRY and CDR2 SYGVKD. The CDR3 is CAISEPAGTGGYEQYF. In nucleotides, the CDR3 is TGTGCCATCAGTGAACCCGCCGGGACAGGGGGCTACGAGCAGTACTTC.

The chain links TRBV27 to TRBJ1-4; unclear D gene. V was shortened by 4 bases and J by 7 bases, with 13 bases between the two germline ends. Germline CDR1 is MNHEY and CDR2 is SMNVEV (reference sequence). This CDR3 has 14 residues. CDR3 region: CASSSQEGAEKLFF. The CDR3 DNA is TGTGCCAGCAGTTCTCAGGAGGGTGCTGAAAAACTGTTTTTT.

The genes are TRBV25-1 and TRBJ2-4; D unclear. V was clipped by 1 base and J by 6 bases, with 13 bases between them. This CDR3 region has 15 residues. CDR1 and CDR2 from the germline V gene are MGHDK and SYGVNS. In nucleotides, the CDR3 is TGTGCCAGCAGTGAATCCTTTGGCAAGGCAAACATTCAGTACTTC. This sequence encodes CASSESFGKANIQYF.

The chain recombines TRBV4-3 with TRBJ1-1; D unresolved. In germline, CDR1 is LGHNA, CDR2 YSLEER. The CDR3 is 14 amino acids. V gave up 1 base and J gave up 0 bases, with 6 bases separating them. Here the CDR3 DNA reads TGCGCCAGCAGCCAAGCAGTCTTGAACACTGAAGCTTTCTTT. Protein sequence: CASSQAVLNTEAFF.

The V call is TRBV7-8, the J call TRBJ2-5, with D possibly called TRBD1 or TRBD2 (5 bases each). The CDR3 is made up of 16 amino acids. The germline V and J ends were trimmed by 5 bases and 2 bases, with 18 bases remaining between them. The V gene's germline CDR1 is SGHVS and CDR2 FQNEAQ. The CDR3 region is CASSRTSGTRQETQYF. CDR3 nucleotides: TGTGCCAGCAGCCGAACCTCCGGGACGAGACAAGAGACCCAGTACTTC.

V usage is TRBV5-1 and J usage is TRBJ2-2; D not certain. The CDR3 is 16 residues long. V lost 4 bases to trimming and J lost 0 bases, with 13 bases between them. Germline CDR1 SGHRS, CDR2 YFSETQ. The CDR3 coding sequence is TGCGCCAGCAGCCTTACTACGTTCGCGAACACCGGGGAGCTGTTTTTT. Amino acids: CASSLTTFANTGELFF.

The V call is TRBV19, the J call TRBJ1-5; no firm D call. CDR1 and CDR2 (germline): LNHDA, SQIVND (reference sequence). The ends were cut back, 3 bases at V and 1 base at J, with 10 bases in the middle. This CDR3 contains 15 residues. The CDR3 DNA is TGTGCCAGTAGTATTAGTCCCGGCAGCAATCAGCCCCAGCATTTT. It yields the protein CASSISPGSNQPQHF.

V is TRBV6-5 and J is TRBJ2-1; TRBD1 matches 9 bases. The V and J ends lost 6 bases and 9 bases, in that order; junction bases with no gene match: 6. This CDR3 has 13 residues. The germline V gene has CDR1 MNHEY and CDR2 SVGAGI. CDR3 loop: CASRGTGLGEQFF. The CDR3 DNA follows: TGTGCCAGCAGAGGGACAGGGCTGGGTGAGCAGTTCTTC.

This rearrangement joins TRBV5-1 to TRBJ1-2, with no clear D. CDR3 length: 13 amino acids. From germline, CDR1 is SGHRS and CDR2 YFSETQ. With 7 bases removed from V and 0 bases from J, the gap between germline ends came to 10 bases. The CDR3 bases are TGCGCCAGCTTGGGTGAAGCTAACTATGGCTACACCTTC. Amino acid sequence: CASLGEANYGYTF.

The chain combines TRBV7-2 with TRBJ2-7; D gene uncertain. Trimming shortened V by 0 bases and J by 3 bases, and 9 bases separated the two germline ends. Germline V gene sequence: CDR1 SGHTA, CDR2 FQGNSA. CDR3 size: 14 residues. Written as DNA, the CDR3 is TGTGCCAGCAGCTTAGCTTACCAGATCTACGAGCAGTACTTC. Protein: CASSLAYQIYEQYF.

This chain links TRBV7-6 with TRBJ2-5, with D unclear. Trimming removed 4 bases from V and 5 bases from J, with 11 bases in between. CDR1 and CDR2 (germline): SGHVS, FNYEAQ. The CDR3 consists of 13 residues. The CDR3 bases are TGTGCCAGCAGCTCACCCCCAAGGGAGACCCAGTACTTC. Translation gives CASSSPPRETQYF.

The V and J genes are TRBV14 and TRBJ1-2; no clear D gene. Trimming removed 0 bases at V and 5 bases at J, with 7 bases between. The CDR3 extends over 13 amino acids. CDR1 and CDR2 (germline): SGHDN, FVKESK. This CDR3 reads CASSQDRTYGYTF. The CDR3, as DNA: TGTGCCAGCAGCCAAGATAGGACTTATGGCTACACCTTC. Based on the CDR3 plus reference TRBV14 and TRBJ1-2, the full variable domain is EAGVTQFPSHSVIEKGQTVTLRCDPISGHDNLYWYRRVMGKEIKFLLHFVKESKQDESGMPNNRFLAERTGGTYSTLKVQPAELEDSGVYFCASSQDRTYGYTFGSGTRLTVV.

The chain employs TRBV18 and TRBJ2-7; no clear D. The CDR3 contains 11 residues. Germline V CDR1 and CDR2: KGHSH, LQKENI. V lost 3 bases to trimming and J lost 9 bases, with 9 bases between them. CDR3 in DNA: TGTGCCAGCTCACCCGATTCTGGGCAGTACTTC. Its translation is CASSPDSGQYF.

The chain has TRBV6-6 and TRBJ2-7, with 7 nucleotides matching TRBD2. The CDR3 is 13 amino acids. V gave up 11 bases and J gave up 4 bases; unmatched junction bases: 11. Germline assignment: CDR1 MNHNY and CDR2 SVGAGI (reference sequence). This CDR3 is CAVGRAGVYEQYF. For the CDR3, the DNA is TGTGCCGTCGGCAGGGCGGGGGTATACGAGCAGTACTTC.